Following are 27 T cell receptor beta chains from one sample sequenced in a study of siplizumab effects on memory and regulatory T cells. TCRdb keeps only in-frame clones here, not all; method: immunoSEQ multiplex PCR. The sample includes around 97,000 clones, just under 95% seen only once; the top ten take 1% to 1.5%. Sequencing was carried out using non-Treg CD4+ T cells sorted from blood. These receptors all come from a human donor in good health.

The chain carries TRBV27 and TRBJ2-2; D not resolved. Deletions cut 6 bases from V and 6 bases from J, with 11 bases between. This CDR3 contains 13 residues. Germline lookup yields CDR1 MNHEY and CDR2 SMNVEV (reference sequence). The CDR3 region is CASRRGWAGELFF. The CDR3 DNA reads TGTGCCAGCAGGCGTGGTTGGGCCGGGGAGCTGTTTTTT.

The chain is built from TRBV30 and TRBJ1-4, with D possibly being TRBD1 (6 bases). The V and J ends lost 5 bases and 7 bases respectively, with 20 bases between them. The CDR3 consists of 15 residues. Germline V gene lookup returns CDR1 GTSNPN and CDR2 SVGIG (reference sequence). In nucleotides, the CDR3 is TGTGCCTGGGGCCTGCGTTCAGGGGCGGCTGAAAAACTGTTTTTT. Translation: CAWGLRSGAAEKLFF.

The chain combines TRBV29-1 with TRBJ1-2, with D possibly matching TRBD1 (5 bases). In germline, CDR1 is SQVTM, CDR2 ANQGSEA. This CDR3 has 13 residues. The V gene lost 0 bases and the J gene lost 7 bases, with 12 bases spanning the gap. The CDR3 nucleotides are TGCAGCGTTGAAGATGCAGGGAAGCGTGGCTACACCTTC. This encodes CSVEDAGKRGYTF.

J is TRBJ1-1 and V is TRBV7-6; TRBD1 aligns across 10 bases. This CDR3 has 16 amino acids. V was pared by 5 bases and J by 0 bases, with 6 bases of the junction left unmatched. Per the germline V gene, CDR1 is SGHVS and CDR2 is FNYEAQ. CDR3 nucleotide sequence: TGTGCCAGCAGCGTTTGGACAGGGGGGATGAACACTGAAGCTTTCTTT. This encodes CASSVWTGGMNTEAFF.

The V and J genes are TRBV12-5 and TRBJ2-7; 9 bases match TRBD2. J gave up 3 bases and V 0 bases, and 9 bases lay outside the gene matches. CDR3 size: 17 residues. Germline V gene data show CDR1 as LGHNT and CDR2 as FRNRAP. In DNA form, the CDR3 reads TGTGCTAGTGGTTTGGTACTAGGACTAGCGAACTACTACGAGCAGTACTTC. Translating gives CASGLVLGLANYYEQYF.

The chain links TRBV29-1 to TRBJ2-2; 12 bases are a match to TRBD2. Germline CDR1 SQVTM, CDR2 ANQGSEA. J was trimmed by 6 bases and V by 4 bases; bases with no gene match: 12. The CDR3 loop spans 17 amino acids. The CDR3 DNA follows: TGCAGCGTTGTCAGACTAGCGGGAGTCCCGGGTGCCGGGGAGCTGTTTTTT. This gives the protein CSVVRLAGVPGAGELFF.

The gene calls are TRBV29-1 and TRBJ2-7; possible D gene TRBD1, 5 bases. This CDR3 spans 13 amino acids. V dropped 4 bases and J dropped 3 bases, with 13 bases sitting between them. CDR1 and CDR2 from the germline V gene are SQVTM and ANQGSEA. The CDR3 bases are TGCAGCGTTGCCGTGGACAACTACTACGAGCAGTACTTC. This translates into CSVAVDNYYEQYF.

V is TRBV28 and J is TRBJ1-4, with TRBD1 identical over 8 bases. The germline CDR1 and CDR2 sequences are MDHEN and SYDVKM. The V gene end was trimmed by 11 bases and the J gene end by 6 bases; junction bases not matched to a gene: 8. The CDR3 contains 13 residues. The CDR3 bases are TGTGCCGTCGCAGGGGGCGCGGATGAAAAACTGTTTTTT. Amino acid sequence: CAVAGGADEKLFF.

This CDR3 reads CASSRGAVDLYEQYF. The CDR3 nucleotides are TGTGCCAGCAGCCGCGGGGCAGTCGATCTCTACGAGCAGTACTTC. The rearrangement uses TRBV28 and TRBJ2-7, with a tentative D call TRBD2 (6 bases). CDR3 length: 15 amino acids. Trimming left V 6 bases short and J 3 bases short, with 18 bases between. Germline loops: CDR1 MDHEN, CDR2 SYDVKM.

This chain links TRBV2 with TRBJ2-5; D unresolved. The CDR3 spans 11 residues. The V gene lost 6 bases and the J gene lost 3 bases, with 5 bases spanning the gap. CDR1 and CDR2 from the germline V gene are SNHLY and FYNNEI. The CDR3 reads CASRGEETQYF. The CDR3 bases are TGTGCCAGCAGAGGCGAAGAGACCCAGTACTTC.

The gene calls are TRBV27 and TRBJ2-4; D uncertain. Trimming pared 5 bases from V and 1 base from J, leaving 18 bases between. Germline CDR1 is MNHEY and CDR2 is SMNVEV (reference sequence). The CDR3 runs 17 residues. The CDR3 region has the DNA TGTGCCAGCAGTCCCCACTGGGGTTTTAGGGCCAAAAACATTCAGTACTTC. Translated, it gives CASSPHWGFRAKNIQYF.

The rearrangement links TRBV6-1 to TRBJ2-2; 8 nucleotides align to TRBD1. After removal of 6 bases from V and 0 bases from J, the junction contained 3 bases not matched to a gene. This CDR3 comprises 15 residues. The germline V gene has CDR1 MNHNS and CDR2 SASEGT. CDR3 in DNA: TGTGCCAGCAGGGGGGGACAGGCGAACACCGGGGAGCTGTTTTTT. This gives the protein CASRGGQANTGELFF.

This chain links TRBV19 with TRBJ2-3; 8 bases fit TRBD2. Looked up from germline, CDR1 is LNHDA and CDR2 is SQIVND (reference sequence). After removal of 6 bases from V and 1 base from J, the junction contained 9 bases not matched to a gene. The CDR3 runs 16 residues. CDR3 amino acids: CASRTLREGGTDTQYF. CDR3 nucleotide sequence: TGTGCCAGTAGAACCCTTCGGGAGGGTGGCACAGATACGCAGTATTTT.

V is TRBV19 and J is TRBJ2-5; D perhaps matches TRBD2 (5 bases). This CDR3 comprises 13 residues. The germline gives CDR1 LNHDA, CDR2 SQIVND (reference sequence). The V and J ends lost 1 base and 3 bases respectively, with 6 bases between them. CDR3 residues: CASSIVGKETQYF. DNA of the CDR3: TGTGCCAGTAGTATAGTCGGGAAAGAGACCCAGTACTTC.

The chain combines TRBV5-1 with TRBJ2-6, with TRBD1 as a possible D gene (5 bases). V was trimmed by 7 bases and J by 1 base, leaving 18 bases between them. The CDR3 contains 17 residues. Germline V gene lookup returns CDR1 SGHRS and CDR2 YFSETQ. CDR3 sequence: CASAQSPGMSGANVLTF. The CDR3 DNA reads TGCGCCAGCGCCCAATCACCAGGGATGTCTGGGGCCAACGTCCTGACTTTC.

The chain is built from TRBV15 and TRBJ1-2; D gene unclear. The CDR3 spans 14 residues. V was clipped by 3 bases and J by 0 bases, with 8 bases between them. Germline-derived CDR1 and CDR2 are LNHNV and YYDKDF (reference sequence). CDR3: CATSRAVPNYGYTF. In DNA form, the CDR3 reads TGTGCCACCAGCAGGGCGGTCCCTAACTATGGCTACACCTTC.

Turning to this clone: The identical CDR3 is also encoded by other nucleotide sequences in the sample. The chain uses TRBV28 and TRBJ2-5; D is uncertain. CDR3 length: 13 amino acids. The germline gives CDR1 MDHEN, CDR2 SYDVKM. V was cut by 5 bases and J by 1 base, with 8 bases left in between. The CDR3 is CASSLRVQETQYF. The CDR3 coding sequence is TGTGCCAGCAGTCTCCGGGTCCAAGAGACCCAGTACTTC.

The CDR3 nucleotides read TGCGCCAGCAGCTCGTGGACAGGGGGCATAGATACGCAGTATTTT. Encoded protein: CASSSWTGGIDTQYF. The V and J genes are TRBV5-1 and TRBJ2-3; 11 bases are a match to TRBD1. Germline V gene data show CDR1 as SGHRS and CDR2 as YFSETQ. V shed 3 bases, J shed 5 bases, and the junction held 5 bases outside the gene matches. The CDR3 totals 15 residues.

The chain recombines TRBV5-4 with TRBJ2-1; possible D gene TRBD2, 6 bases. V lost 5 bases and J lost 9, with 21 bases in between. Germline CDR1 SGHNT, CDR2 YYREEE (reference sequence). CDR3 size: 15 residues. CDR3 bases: TGTGCCAGCAGTTTTCCGGGACTCCCCGTCATTGAGCAGTTCTTC. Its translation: CASSFPGLPVIEQFF.

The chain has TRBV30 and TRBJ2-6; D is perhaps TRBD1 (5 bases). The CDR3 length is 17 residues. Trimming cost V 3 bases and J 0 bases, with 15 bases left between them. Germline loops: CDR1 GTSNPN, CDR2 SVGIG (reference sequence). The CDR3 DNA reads TGTGCCTGGAGAAGCACAGGCTTCCGCTCTGGGGCCAACGTCCTGACTTTC. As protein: CAWRSTGFRSGANVLTF.

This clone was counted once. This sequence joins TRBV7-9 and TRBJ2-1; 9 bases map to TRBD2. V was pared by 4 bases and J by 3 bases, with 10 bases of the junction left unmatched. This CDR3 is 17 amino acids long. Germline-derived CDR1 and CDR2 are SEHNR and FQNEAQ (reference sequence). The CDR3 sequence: CASSSDKGLAVYNEQFF. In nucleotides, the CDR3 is TGTGCCAGCAGCTCGGACAAGGGACTAGCAGTCTACAATGAGCAGTTCTTC. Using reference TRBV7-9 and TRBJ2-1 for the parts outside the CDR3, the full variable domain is DTGVSQNPRHKITKRGQNVTFRCDPISEHNRLYWYRQTLGQGPEFLTYFQNEAQLEKSRLLSDRFSAERPKGSFSTLEIQRTEQGDSAMYLCASSSDKGLAVYNEQFFGPGTRLTVL.

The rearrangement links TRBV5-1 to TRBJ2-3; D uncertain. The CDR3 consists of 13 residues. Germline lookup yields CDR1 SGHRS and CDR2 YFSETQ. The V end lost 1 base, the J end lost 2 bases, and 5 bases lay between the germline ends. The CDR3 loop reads CASSLRVTDTQYF. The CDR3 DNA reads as TGCGCCAGCAGCTTGAGGGTCACAGATACGCAGTATTTT.

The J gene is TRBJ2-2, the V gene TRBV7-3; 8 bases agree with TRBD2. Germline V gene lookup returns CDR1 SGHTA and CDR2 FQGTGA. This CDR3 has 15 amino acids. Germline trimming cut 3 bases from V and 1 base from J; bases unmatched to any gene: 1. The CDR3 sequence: CASSFTSGNTGELFF. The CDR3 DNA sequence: TGTGCCAGCAGCTTTACTAGCGGGAACACCGGGGAGCTGTTTTTT.

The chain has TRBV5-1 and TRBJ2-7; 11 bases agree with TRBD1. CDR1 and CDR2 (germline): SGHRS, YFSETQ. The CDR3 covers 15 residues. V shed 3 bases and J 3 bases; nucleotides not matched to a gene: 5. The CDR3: CASSSEDRGLYEQYF. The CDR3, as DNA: TGCGCCAGCAGCTCTGAGGACAGGGGGCTCTACGAGCAGTACTTC.

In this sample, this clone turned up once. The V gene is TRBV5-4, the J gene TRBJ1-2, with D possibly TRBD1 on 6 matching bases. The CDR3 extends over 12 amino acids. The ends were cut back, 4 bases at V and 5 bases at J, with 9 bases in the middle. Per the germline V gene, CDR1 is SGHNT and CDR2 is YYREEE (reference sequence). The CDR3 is CASSQDSYGYTF. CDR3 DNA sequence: TGTGCCAGCAGCCAGGACAGTTATGGCTACACCTTC.

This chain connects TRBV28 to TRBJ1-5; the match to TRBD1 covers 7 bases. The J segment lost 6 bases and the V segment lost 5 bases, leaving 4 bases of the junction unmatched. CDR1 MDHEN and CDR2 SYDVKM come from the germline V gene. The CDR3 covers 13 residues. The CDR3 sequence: CASSRQGVQPQHF. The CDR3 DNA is TGTGCCAGCAGTAGGCAGGGGGTTCAGCCCCAGCATTTT. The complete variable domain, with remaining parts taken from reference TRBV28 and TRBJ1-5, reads DVKVTQSSRYLVKRTGEKVFLECVQDMDHENMFWYRQDPGLGLRLIYFSYDVKMKEKGDIPEGYSVSREKKERFSLILESASTNQTSMYLCASSRQGVQPQHFGDGTRLSIL.

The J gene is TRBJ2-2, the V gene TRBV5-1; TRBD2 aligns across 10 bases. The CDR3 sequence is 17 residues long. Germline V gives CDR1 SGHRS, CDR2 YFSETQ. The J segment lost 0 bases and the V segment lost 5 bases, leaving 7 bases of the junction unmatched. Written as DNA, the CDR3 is TGCGCCAGCAGATCTATAGCGGGAGGTTCGAACACCGGGGAGCTGTTTTTT. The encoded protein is CASRSIAGGSNTGELFF. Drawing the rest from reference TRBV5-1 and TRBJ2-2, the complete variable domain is KAGVTQTPRYLIKTRGQQVTLSCSPISGHRSVSWYQQTPGQGLQFLFEYFSETQRNKGNFPGRFSGRQFSNSRSEMNVSTLELGDSALYLCASRSIAGGSNTGELFFGEGSRLTVL.